This TCR beta chain was recovered during a study of shared clonotypes between healthy human individuals (dated by TCRdb to about 2020). For context, the study as a whole: The cohort included three men and a couple of women between 18 and 49 years of age. Per donor, leukapheresis produced somewhere between about 0.9 and 9.5 billion PBMCs. To estimate repertoire size and how much clonotype sharing occurs between individuals, the study deeply sequenced the blood TCR repertoires of five or six healthy adults. For each donor, CD4 naive and CD4 memory were each given three plates, CD8 naive was given two plates, and CD8 memory was given one plate. To increase sequencing depth and limit assay-specific biases, different laboratories used diverse techniques to prepare libraries and sequence TCR repertoires. Beyond this particular receptor, the publication reports: Because the study included only a small number of donors, the genetic and exposure-history diversity represented was limited. Naive subsets generally had larger estimated clonotype richness than memory subsets. Even with the large sequencing depth, rarefaction of the sorted-subset datasets indicated that sequencing was incomplete. Based on pairwise subsampling, the degree of clonotype sharing among donors was expected to be affected by sequencing depth. Around 5.4% of naive CD4, 3.5% of naive CD8, 2% to 2.5% of memory CD4, and about 0.4% of memory CD8 clonotypes were shared across several donors. Only blood was sampled, and tissue TCR repertoires likely differ from those in blood. Clonotypes shared by all four sorted-subset donors showed higher generation probabilities than non-shared clonotypes.

Donors were healthy HIV-negative adults with no recently reported acute infections or vaccinations. Only Caucasian adults living in Nashville, Tennessee, USA were represented among the donors. CD4+ T cells were enriched by magnetic negative selection; naive cells were then positively selected on CD45RA, and the negative fraction formed the memory subset. Blood was collected by leukapheresis, and PBMCs were isolated by Ficoll-Histopaque density gradient centrifugation and then cryopreserved in liquid nitrogen vapor phase. Analytical flow cytometry was used to check the purity and quantity of every magnetically sorted T cell population. From each sorted fraction, genomic DNA was isolated and quantified by UV absorbance on a Nanodrop 2000c. V is reduced by 3 bases and J by 2 bases, leaving a spacing of 14 bases between them. Including cysteine and phenylalanine, the CDR3 has 16 amino acids. Solely the CDR3 DNA is kept, with 48 bases framed from the first base. The germline V gene (reference sequence) specifies SGHNT as CDR1 and YYREEE as CDR2.

Points on this clone: Its binding antigen is unknown. Base qualities are not at hand, and no much larger clone is one base apart.

Using the deep immunoSEQ assay, TCR CDR3 regions were amplified from genomic DNA by multiplex PCR. Extracted genomic DNA from each cell subset was spread evenly across all wells of several immunoSEQ 96-well plates, with each plate serving as a replicate. Each replicate PCR for sorted subsets received about 200 ng genomic DNA, equal to tens of thousands of T cell genomes. The purified libraries were quantified using a Qubit 3.0 fluorometer, sized with a Bioanalyzer 2100, and then quantified again using the KAPA Library Quantification kit. Every immunoSEQ 96-well plate was sequenced on a dedicated single-read 150-cycle Illumina NextSeq 550 flow cell. Under the source paper's analysis protocol: Because the immunoSEQ output included only junctional sequences and no quality scores, the filtering could not be the same as the filtering used for full-length reads. Sequences were annotated with PyIR, a Python wrapper for IgBLAST v1.9, and V/J genes and CDR3 were assigned using IMGT germline references. Reads with weak V/J assignments (E-value above 1e-6), missing CDR3, stop codons, out-of-frame junctions, or ambiguous translated residues were removed. A V3J clonotype was defined by an identical inferred V gene, J gene, and CDR3 amino acid sequence. Percentage overlap between repertoires was calculated by dividing the number of shared unique clonotypes by the size of the smaller repertoire. RTK rarefaction, the Chao1 estimator, and Recon v2.1 estimates of unobserved clonotypes were used to assess repertoire richness. Generation probabilities for all TCRbeta clonotypes obtained by the gDNA method from a handful of donors were computed using OLGA. Entries here come from immuneACCESS through TCRdb and include only in-frame sequences with V and J called. Some clones fail to appear in such tables; in the studies checked, an unresolved V gene covers under half of the shortfall, and the cause of the remainder is unknown. V, J and clone size were drawn from that table, and D and trimming were deduced from the DNA. The sample yields under 1,900,000 clones; just under 99% were counted once. Roughly 0.35% of the sample goes to the ten largest clones.

This TCR derives from a man aged 30 to 45 in good health. The receptor chain draws on TRBV5-4 and TRBJ2-2; TRBD1 is perhaps the D gene, given 5 matching bases. The sequencing sample was made of naive CD4+ T cells sorted from blood. The cell subset or site label on this specimen signifies: CD45RA+ positively selected. In nucleotides, the sequence is TGTGCCAGCAGCTCTCGGACAAAGCCAAACACCGGGGAGCTGTTTTTT. It translates to CASSSRTKPNTGELFF. The full variable domain, completed from the reference TRBV5-4 and TRBJ2-2 proteins outside the CDR3, reads ETGVTQSPTHLIKTRGQQVTLRCSSQSGHNTVSWYQQALGQGPQFIFQYYREEENGRGNFPPRFSGLQFPNYSSELNVNALELDDSALYLCASSSRTKPNTGELFFGEGSRLTVL.